The present T cell receptor beta chain was sequenced within a study of T cells in Graves' hyperthyroidism and ophthalmopathy (dated by TCRdb to about 2019). For context, the study as a whole: A discovery cohort of fewer than 110 patients, approximately 45 with Graves' ophthalmopathy and 55 to 60 with stable Graves' hyperthyroidism, was used to find distinguishing TCR V-J signatures. Once sampling was done, hyperthyroidism patients were given methimazole at a starting dose of 30 mg daily, whereas ophthalmopathy patients were given high-dose intravenous methylprednisolone. The paper describes TCR Vbeta CDR3 sequencing of about 140 peripheral blood samples, made up of roughly 40 ophthalmopathy patients, roughly 72 hyperthyroidism patients and 17 progressor patients. Thyroid tissue and blood T-cell repertoires from six Graves' hyperthyroidism patients were also compared in the study. Prospective prediction of ophthalmopathy was tested in an independent validation cohort of 18 to 20 hyperthyroidism patients and 17 patients who later progressed to ophthalmopathy. The 75 to 100 discovery patients were divided at random into training and test sets in a 7:3 ratio.

Results the study describes overall, beyond this receptor: Most expanded thyroid clonotypes (frequency above 0.001) were also detected in blood, suggesting blood repertoires may reflect thyroid immune responses. In cross-validation, a model built on a 13 V-J signature told ophthalmopathy apart from stable hyperthyroidism with approximately 91% sensitivity and about 81% specificity, and in testing the same model reached 80%/75%. During validation, the model predicted progression to ophthalmopathy a median of approximately 6.5 months ahead of onset, with approximately 70% sensitivity and 72% to 80% specificity. Sample size was not statistically predetermined, and investigators were not blinded to group allocation.

This clonotype was seen a few times. It has no known antigen specificity. No much larger clonotype is one base removed from it; base qualities were not supplied. The V and J ends are trimmed by 7 bases and 5 bases, leaving 11 bases between them. The CDR3 starts with the cysteine, ends with the phenylalanine, and has 12 residues. Only CDR3 DNA remains: 36 bases, in frame from the first base. As encoded in the germline V gene, CDR1 is MNHEY while CDR2 is SVGAGI. Amplification of TCR beta CDR3 regions was carried out from RNA transcripts. The TCR CDR3 was subjected to a first round of RT-PCR using the HTBI primer set and the Qiagen OneStep RT-PCR kit. A second multiplex PCR round built the libraries, followed by size selection and purification. Libraries were sequenced paired-end with 100 bp reads on an Illumina HiSeq2000. The original methods were these. SOAPnuke was used to process the raw data, throwing out any read that contained adapters or uncalled bases, had a mean Phred below 15, or lacked an exact constant-primer or identifier match. High-quality paired reads were merged with COPE v1.2.5, and unique nucleotide sequences were defined as clonotypes. Clonotypes were aligned to IMGT TRBV, TRBD and TRBJ reference segments using MiTCR v1.1. Only V-J combinations with frequency above 0.0001, covering 99% to 99.2% of repertoires, were analysed. A TCS score was defined as the ratio of F50 (clonal expansion) to E x V (chaos), with BLOSUM62-based TCRdist applied between CDR3 peptides within each V-J. Welch's t-statistics and random forest reduced roughly 500 V-J features to 10 to 15, which were used in a naive Bayes classifier (R e1071). The similarity between thyroid and blood repertoires was quantified using the Morisita-Horn index. In-frame beta chains were kept once TCRdb had trimmed the public reads at Q25 with fastp and called clones with MiXCR. Entries that share a CDR3 protein sequence are merged under the most common genes and DNA. TCRdb's processing, not the authors', yielded these V and J calls. The sample profile shows approximately 640,000 distinct CDR3 sequences; 45% of them were found once. The top ten hold approximately 7.2% of the sample.

The study excluded patients with uncontrolled infections, other autoimmune diseases, pregnancy or lactation. Clinical symptoms, serum thyroxine and TRAb, thyroid ultrasound, and orbital computed tomography formed the basis for the diagnoses. Total RNA was extracted with Trizol reagent, and quality was checked on an Agilent 2100 Bioanalyzer. The sequence is built from TRBV6-5 and TRBJ2-5, with TRBD2 as a weak D call on 5 bases. The sample was peripheral blood or thyroid tissue (not recorded which). The receptor comes from an adult man with Graves' disease, either hyperthyroidism or ophthalmopathy (not recorded which). The DNA is TGTGCCAGCATCGGGGATTCTGAGACCCAGTACTTC. It specifies CASIGDSETQYF.